The clone carrying this TCR beta chain turned up a few times. Its cognate antigen is unknown. Germline CDR1 reads SNHLY; CDR2 reads FYNNEI. The CDR3 covers 13 residues. The V end was cut by 8 bases, the J end by 1 base, with 11 bases between. This entry belongs to a study of blood T cells in healthy people across ages. Study details: Per two T cells, template switching captured roughly one barcoded beta molecule. Study results and limitations: Investigators viewed diversity estimates from one million T cells as underestimates, the study reported.

A second PCR of about 6 to 11 cycles used a sample-barcoded 5' primer and a J-beta primer mix. MiXCR, applied by TCRdb to the 5' RACE reads, yields one record per CDR3 protein. This table has hundreds of thousands of distinct CDR3 sequences, 32% appearing once. A minimum of 7 million PBMCs was isolated per sample. This receptor was identified in an elderly woman in good health. The chain uses TRBV2 and TRBJ1-2, with D uncertain. Specimen: blood. The CDR3 loop reads CASGGRFNYGYTF. The CDR3 DNA sequence: TGTGCCAGCGGCGGGAGATTTAACTATGGCTACACCTTC.